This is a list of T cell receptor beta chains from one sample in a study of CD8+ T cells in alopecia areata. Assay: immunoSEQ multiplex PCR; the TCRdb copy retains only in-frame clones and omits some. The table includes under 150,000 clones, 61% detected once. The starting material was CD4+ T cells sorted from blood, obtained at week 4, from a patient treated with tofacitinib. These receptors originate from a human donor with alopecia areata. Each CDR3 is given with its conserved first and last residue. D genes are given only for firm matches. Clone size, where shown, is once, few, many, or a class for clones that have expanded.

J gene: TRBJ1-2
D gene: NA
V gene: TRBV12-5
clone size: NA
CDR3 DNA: TGTGCTAGTGGTTTGAGGCGGGGGGCCTATGGCTACACCTTC
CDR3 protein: CASGLRRGAYGYTF

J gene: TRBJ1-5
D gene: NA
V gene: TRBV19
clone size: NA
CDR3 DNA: TGTGCCAGTATCCAACGACAGCCCCAGCATTTT
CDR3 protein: CASIQRQPQHF

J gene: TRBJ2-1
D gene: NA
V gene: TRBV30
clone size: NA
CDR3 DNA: TGTGCCTGGAGTGTACTTAGCGGCTACAATGAGCAGTTCTTC
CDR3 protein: CAWSVLSGYNEQFF

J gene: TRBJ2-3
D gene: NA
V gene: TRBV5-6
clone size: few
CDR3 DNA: TGTGCCAGCAGCTCACTAGACGGCACAGATACGCAGTATTTT
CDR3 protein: CASSSLDGTDTQYF

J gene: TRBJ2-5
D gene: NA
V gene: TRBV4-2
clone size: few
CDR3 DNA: TGTGCCAGCAGCCAAGAGGCTAGCCGGGATGAGACCCAGTACTTC
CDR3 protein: CASSQEASRDETQYF

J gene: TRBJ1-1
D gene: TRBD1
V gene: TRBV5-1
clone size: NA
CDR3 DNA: TGCGCCAGCAGGGCACAGGGGGAAACTGAAGCTTTCTTT
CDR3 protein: CASRAQGETEAFF

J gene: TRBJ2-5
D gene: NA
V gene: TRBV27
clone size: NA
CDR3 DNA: TGTGCCAGCAGCGCATCCAAATTGGAGACCCAGTACTTC
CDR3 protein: CASSASKLETQYF

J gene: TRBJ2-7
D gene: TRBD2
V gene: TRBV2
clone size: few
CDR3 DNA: TGTGCCAGCAGTCGGGAGCGGGAGAGCTACGAGCAGTACTTC
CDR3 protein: CASSRERESYEQYF

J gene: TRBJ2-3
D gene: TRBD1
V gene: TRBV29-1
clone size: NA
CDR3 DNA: TGCAGCGTTGTAAGGACAGGGGGAATCACGGATACGCAGTATTTT
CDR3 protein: CSVVRTGGITDTQYF

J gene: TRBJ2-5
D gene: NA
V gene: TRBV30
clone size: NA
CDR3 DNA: TGTGCCTGGAGAGTAAACAGGGATCGGCCCCAGTACTTC
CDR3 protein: CAWRVNRDRPQYF

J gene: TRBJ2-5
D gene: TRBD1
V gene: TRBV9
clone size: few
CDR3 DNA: TGTGCCAGCAGCGGAAGGACAGGGTTGAAGACCCAGTACTTC
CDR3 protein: CASSGRTGLKTQYF

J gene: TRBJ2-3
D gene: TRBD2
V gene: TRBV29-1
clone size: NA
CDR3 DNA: TGCAGCGTTGACATCATCTCAACTTGGACTAGCGGGGGGGATACGCAGTATTTT
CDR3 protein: CSVDIISTWTSGGDTQYF

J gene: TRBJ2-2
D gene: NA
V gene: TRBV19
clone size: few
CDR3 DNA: TGTGCCAGTACCCCCCTGAGTTCCCCCGGGGAGCTGTTTTTT
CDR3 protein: CASTPLSSPGELFF

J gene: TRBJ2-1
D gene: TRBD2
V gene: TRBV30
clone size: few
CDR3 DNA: TGTGCCTGGAGTTGGCCTAGCGGGAGCCCCAATGAGCAGTTCTTC
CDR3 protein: CAWSWPSGSPNEQFF

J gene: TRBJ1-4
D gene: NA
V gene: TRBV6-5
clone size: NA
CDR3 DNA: TGTGCCGTAGGACGGAATGAAAAACTGTTTTTT
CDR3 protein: CAVGRNEKLFF

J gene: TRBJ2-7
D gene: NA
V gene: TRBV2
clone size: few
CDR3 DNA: TGTGCCAGCAGTGAAAGGGGCCTAAACTCCTACGAGCAGTACTTC
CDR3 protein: CASSERGLNSYEQYF

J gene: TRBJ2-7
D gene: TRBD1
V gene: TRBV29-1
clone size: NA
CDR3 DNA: TGCAGCGTGGGATGGACAGGGGTCGAGCAGTACTTC
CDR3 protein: CSVGWTGVEQYF

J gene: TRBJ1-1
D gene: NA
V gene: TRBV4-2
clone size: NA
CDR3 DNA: TGTGCCAGCAGCCAAGATCAAATCACTGAAGCTTTCTTT
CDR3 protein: CASSQDQITEAFF

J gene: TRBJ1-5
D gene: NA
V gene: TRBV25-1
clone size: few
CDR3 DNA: TGTGCCAGCAGTGCGGGAGGCAATCAGCCCCAGCATTTT
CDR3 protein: CASSAGGNQPQHF

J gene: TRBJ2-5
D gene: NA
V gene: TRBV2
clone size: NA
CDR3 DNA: TGTGCCAGCAGTGAAGCTCGGCTCCAAGAGACCCAGTACTTC
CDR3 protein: CASSEARLQETQYF

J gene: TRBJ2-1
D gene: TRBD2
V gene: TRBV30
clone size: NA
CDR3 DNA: TGTGCCTGGAGTAGCGGGAGTTGGGACAATGAGCAGTTCTTC
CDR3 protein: CAWSSGSWDNEQFF

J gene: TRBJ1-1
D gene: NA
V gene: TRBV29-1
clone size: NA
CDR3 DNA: TGCAGCGTGGTTAGGACGGAAGCTTTCTTT
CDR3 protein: CSVVRTEAFF

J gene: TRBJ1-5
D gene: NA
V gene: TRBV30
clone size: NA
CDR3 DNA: TGTGCCGTGGGTCTGGATAGCAATCAGCCCCAGCATTTT
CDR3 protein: CAVGLDSNQPQHF

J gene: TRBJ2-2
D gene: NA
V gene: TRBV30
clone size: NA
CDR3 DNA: TGTGCCTGGGCCTCCTTCGGGGAGCTGTTTTTT
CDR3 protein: CAWASFGELFF

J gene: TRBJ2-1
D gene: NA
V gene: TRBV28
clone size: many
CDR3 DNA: TGTGCCAGCAGAATGGGTAGCGTCCGGACAAGTGAGCAGTTCTTC
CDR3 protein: CASRMGSVRTSEQFF

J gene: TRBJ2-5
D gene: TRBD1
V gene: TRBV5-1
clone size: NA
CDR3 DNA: TGCGCCAGCAGCCGCCGTGGACAGGGGTTCCGGACCCAGTACTTC
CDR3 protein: CASSRRGQGFRTQYF

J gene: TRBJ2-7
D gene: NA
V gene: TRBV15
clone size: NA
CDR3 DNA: TGTGCCACCAGCAGAGATCGGTCATCAGGGGGGGTCGACGAGCAGTACTTC
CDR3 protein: CATSRDRSSGGVDEQYF

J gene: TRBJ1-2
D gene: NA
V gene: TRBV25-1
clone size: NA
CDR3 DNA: TGTGCCAGCAGTGACAGGGTATATGGCTACACCTTC
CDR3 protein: CASSDRVYGYTF

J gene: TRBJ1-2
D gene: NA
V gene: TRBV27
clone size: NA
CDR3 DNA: TGTGCCAGCAGCCGGACTACGGGAGGCTACACCTTC
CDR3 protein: CASSRTTGGYTF

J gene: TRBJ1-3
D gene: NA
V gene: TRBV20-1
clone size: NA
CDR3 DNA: TGCAGTGCTACGTATATACACACCATATATTTT
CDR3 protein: CSATYIHTIYF

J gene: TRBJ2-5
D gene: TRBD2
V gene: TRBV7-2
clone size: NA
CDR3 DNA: TGTGCCAGCAGCCTTGGACTAGCGGGGGCCCCAGAGACCCAGTACTTC
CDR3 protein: CASSLGLAGAPETQYF

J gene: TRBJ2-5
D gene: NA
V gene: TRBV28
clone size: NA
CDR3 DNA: TGTGCCAGCAGCCAAGAGACCCAGTACTTC
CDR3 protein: CASSQETQYF

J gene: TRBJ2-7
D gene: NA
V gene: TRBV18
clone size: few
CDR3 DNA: TGTGCCAGCTCACCAGGGGTTACCTACGAGCAGTACTTC
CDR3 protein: CASSPGVTYEQYF

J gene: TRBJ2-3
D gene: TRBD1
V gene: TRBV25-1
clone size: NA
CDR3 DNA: TGTGCCAGCATTGGACAGGTGGATACGCAGTATTTT
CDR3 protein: CASIGQVDTQYF

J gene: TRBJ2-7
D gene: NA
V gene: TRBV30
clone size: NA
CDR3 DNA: TGTGCCTGGAAAACATCCTACGAGCAGTACTTC
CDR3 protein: CAWKTSYEQYF

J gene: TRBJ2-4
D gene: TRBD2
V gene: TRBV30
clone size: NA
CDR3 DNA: TGTGCCTGGAGTGTAATAGGCGGCGGGGGAGCCAAAAACATTCAGTACTTC
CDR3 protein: CAWSVIGGGGAKNIQYF

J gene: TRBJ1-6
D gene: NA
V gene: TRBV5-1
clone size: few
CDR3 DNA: TGCGCCAGCAGCTTGGACGGACAGAGTAATTCACCCCTCCACTTT
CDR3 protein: CASSLDGQSNSPLHF

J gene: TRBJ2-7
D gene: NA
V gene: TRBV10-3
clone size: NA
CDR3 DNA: TGTGCCATCAGTGACCTGGCTAGCGTACTTGGCGAGCAGTACTTC
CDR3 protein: CAISDLASVLGEQYF

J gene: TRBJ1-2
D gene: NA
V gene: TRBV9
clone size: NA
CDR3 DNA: TGTGCCAGCAGCGTAGGAGGGGTTCCTTCCTATGGCTACACCTTC
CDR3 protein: CASSVGGVPSYGYTF

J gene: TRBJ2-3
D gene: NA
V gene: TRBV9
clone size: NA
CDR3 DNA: TGTGCCAGCAGCGTAGCCCCATCGAGGGGCAAGGGAGATACGCAGTATTTT
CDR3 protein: CASSVAPSRGKGDTQYF

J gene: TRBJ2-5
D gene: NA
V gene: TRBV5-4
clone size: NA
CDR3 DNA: TGTGCCAGCAGCTTGCTACGGGGCCAAGAGACCCAGTACTTC
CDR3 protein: CASSLLRGQETQYF

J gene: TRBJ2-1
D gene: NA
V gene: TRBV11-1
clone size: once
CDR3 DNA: TGTGCCAGCACTACACAAGGAGCAGGGGGGACTGAGCAGTTCTTC
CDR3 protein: CASTTQGAGGTEQFF

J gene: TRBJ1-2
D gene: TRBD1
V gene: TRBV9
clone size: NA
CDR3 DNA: TGTGCCAGCACGGGTCTACAAAGAGCCGGACAGGGGGATCGAAACTATGGCTACACCTTC
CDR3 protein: CASTGLQRAGQGDRNYGYTF

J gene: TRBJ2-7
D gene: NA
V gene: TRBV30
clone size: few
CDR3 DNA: TGTGCCTGGAGTGTAGTCTCCAGGGGTGGCGAGCAGTACTTC
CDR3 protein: CAWSVVSRGGEQYF

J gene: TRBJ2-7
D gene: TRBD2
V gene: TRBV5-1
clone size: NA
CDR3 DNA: TGCGCCAGCAGCCTAGGACTAGCCAACTCCTACGAGCAGTACTTC
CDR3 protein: CASSLGLANSYEQYF

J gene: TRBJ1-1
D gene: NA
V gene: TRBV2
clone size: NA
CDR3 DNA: TGTGCCAGCAGTGGTTTGTACACTGAAGCTTTCTTT
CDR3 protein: CASSGLYTEAFF

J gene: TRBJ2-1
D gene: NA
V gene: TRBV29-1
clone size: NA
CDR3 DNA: TGCAGCGTCGACCTGACTAGTTATTTTATCGATGAGCAGTTCTTC
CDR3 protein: CSVDLTSYFIDEQFF

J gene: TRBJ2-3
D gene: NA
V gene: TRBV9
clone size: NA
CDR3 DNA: TGTGCCAGCAGGGGACAAGATACGCAGTATTTT
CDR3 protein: CASRGQDTQYF

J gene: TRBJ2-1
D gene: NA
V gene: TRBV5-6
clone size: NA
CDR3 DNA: TGTGCCAGCAGCTTGGAGCCAGGGCGTGGGGATGAGCAGTTCTTC
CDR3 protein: CASSLEPGRGDEQFF

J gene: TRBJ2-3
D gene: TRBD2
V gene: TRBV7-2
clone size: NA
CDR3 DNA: TGTGCCAGCAGCTATAGCCCGGGAGGTATGGGCACAGATACGCAGTATTTT
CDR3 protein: CASSYSPGGMGTDTQYF

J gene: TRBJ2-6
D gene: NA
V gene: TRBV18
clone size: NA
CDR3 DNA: TGTGCCAGCTCCCCCCGCGGTGAGAGCTCTGGGGCCAACGTCCTGACTTTC
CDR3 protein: CASSPRGESSGANVLTF

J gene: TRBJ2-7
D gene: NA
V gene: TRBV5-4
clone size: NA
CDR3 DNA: TGTGCCAGCAGCTTGGAAGGGAGGGAGCAGTACTTC
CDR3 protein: CASSLEGREQYF

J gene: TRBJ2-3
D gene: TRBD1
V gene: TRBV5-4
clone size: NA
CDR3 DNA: TGTGCCAGCAGCCAAGCTACAGGGGGCTACGCAGATACGCAGTATTTT
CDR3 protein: CASSQATGGYADTQYF

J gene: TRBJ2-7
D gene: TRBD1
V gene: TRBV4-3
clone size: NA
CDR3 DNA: TGCGCCAGCAGCCGTGGACAGGGGACCTACGAGCAGTACTTC
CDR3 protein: CASSRGQGTYEQYF

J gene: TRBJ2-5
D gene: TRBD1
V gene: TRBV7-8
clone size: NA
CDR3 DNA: TGTGCCAGCAGCTTCTTCGGCCCGGGACAGGGAAAAGAGACCCAGTACTTC
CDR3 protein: CASSFFGPGQGKETQYF